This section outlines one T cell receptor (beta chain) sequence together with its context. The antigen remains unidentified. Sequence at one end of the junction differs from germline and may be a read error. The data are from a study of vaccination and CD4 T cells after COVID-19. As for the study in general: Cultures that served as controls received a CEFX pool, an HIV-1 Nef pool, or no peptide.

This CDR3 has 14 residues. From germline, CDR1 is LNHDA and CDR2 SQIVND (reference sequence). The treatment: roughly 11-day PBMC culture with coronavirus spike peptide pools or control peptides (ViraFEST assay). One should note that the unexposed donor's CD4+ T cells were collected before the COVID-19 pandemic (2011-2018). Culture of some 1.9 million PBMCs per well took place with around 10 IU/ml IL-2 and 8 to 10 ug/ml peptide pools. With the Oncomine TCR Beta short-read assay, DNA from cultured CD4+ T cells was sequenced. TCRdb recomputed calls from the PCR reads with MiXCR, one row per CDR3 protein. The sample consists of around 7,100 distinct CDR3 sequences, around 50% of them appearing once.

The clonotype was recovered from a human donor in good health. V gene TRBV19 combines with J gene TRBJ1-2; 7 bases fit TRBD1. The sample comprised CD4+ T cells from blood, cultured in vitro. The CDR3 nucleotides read TGTGCCAGTAGTATTAAACAGGGGACCTATGGCTACGCCTTC. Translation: CASSIKQGTYGYAF.